These T cell receptor beta chains were read from a single sample in a study of blood T cell repertoires in COVID-19. Sequenced by immunoSEQ multiplex PCR; TCRdb stores in-frame clones only, minus some. Of some 200,000 clones listed, roughly 92% are singletons. Sequencing was performed on peripheral blood. Receptors were obtained from a man aged 30 to 45 with COVID-19, enrolled during active disease. Both conserved end residues are part of each CDR3. A D gene is named only where the DNA matches it firmly. Clone sizes are given selectively: once, few, many, or a class where the clone is expanded.

v_gene	j_gene	d_gene	abundance	CDR3nt	CDR3aa
TRBV6-5	TRBJ1-5	.	.	TGTGCCAGCAGCGGGGGGTGGGAAAGCAATCAGCCCCAGCATTTT	CASSGGWESNQPQHF
TRBV6-5	TRBJ2-1	.	.	TGTGCCAGCAGTCGGGGTTGGCGAGACAATGAGCAGTTCTTC	CASSRGWRDNEQFF
TRBV21-1	TRBJ1-2	.	.	TGTGCCAGCAGCAAAACTCAGGGTAACGGCTACACCTTC	CASSKTQGNGYTF
TRBV5-1	TRBJ2-7	.	.	TGCGCCAGCAGCTTGGAGCAGGGCTCCTACGAGCAGTACTTC	CASSLEQGSYEQYF
TRBV7-7	TRBJ1-2	.	.	TGTGCCAGCAGCTTATCGTTGAAGAAGGAGACCTATGGCTACACCTTC	CASSLSLKKETYGYTF
TRBV7-9	TRBJ1-1	TRBD1	few	TGTGCCAGCAGCGGGGGACAGGGGAGGGGCACTGAAGCTTTCTTT	CASSGGQGRGTEAFF
TRBV7-2	TRBJ1-2	.	once	TGTGCCAGCAGCTTAGCCCCTGGAGGCACGTATGGCTACACCTTC	CASSLAPGGTYGYTF
TRBV19	TRBJ1-1	TRBD1	.	TGTGCCAGTGGACGCCAACAGGGGGAGTACACTGAAGCTTTCTTT	CASGRQQGEYTEAFF
TRBV10-3	TRBJ2-2	.	once	TGTGCCATCAGTGAGTCCCGGGGGAGAGCGGGTACGAACACCGGGGAGCTGTTTTTT	CAISESRGRAGTNTGELFF
TRBV9	TRBJ2-2	.	.	TGTGCCAGCAGCGTAGCAGAATACGGGGAGCTGTTTTTT	CASSVAEYGELFF
TRBV5-4	TRBJ2-3	.	.	TGTGCCAGCAGCTTGTCTGGAGCAGATACGCAGTATTTT	CASSLSGADTQYF
TRBV27	TRBJ2-1	TRBD1	.	TGTGCCAGCAGTTTATCCGGACAGGCCTTCAATGAGCAGTTCTTC	CASSLSGQAFNEQFF
TRBV27	TRBJ1-2	TRBD1	.	TGTGCCAGCAGTTCGGGACAGCTCTACGCGGGGGGCTACACCTTC	CASSSGQLYAGGYTF
TRBV20-1	TRBJ2-3	.	.	TGCAGTGCTCTATCAGATACGCAGTATTTT	CSALSDTQYF
TRBV4-1	TRBJ2-1	.	.	TGCGCCAGCAGCCAAGATAACGTCCCTAGCGACAACTACAATGAGCAGTTCTTC	CASSQDNVPSDNYNEQFF
TRBV19	TRBJ1-6	.	once	TGTGCCAGTAGCCCAAGGGGTTCCTATAATTCACCCCTCCACTTT	CASSPRGSYNSPLHF
TRBV12-3/TRBV12-4	TRBJ2-7	.	.	TGTGCCAGCCAGCTGACGGGCGAGCAGTACTTC	CASQLTGEQYF
TRBV6-5	TRBJ1-6	.	.	TGTGCCAGCAGCTGGGACACTGGGAATTCACCCCTCCACTTT	CASSWDTGNSPLHF
TRBV24-1	TRBJ1-1	.	once	TGTGCCACCAGAAAACAGGAGAACACTGAAGCTTTCTTT	CATRKQENTEAFF
TRBV19	TRBJ1-2	.	.	TGTGCCAGTAGTATAGGACAGGATGGCTACACCTTC	CASSIGQDGYTF
TRBV6-5	TRBJ1-1	.	few	TGTGCCAGCAGTTACAGACTGAGGAACACTGAAGCTTTCTTT	CASSYRLRNTEAFF
TRBV6-5	TRBJ2-1	TRBD2	.	TGTGCCAGCAGTTACTCTAGCGGGGGGTACAATGAGCAGTTCTTC	CASSYSSGGYNEQFF
TRBV7-9	TRBJ1-1	.	.	TGTGCCAGCAGCTCGGAAGGGAGGAACACTGAAGCTTTCTTT	CASSSEGRNTEAFF
TRBV4-1	TRBJ2-3	TRBD2	.	TGCGCCAGCAGCCATCAGCGGGGGGGCACAGATACGCAGTATTTT	CASSHQRGGTDTQYF
TRBV11-3	TRBJ1-1	.	.	TGTGCCAGCAGCTTAGATCCATCGGGGAGCACTGAAGCTTTCTTT	CASSLDPSGSTEAFF
TRBV2	TRBJ2-7	TRBD1	.	TGTGCCAGCAGTCCACTCCCGGACAGGGGCGAGCAGTACTTC	CASSPLPDRGEQYF
TRBV5-5	TRBJ1-2	.	once	TGTGCCAGCAGCCTGACGGGTAATAGTGGCTACACCTTC	CASSLTGNSGYTF
TRBV27	TRBJ2-7	TRBD2	.	TGTGCCAGCAGTGGGCTGGGGGGGGTGTACGAGCAGTACTTC	CASSGLGGVYEQYF
TRBV9	TRBJ1-2	.	.	TGTGCCAGCAGCGTAGGGCGTAGGGGTTTCGGCTACACCTTC	CASSVGRRGFGYTF
TRBV2	TRBJ1-1	.	.	TGTGCCAGCACTAAAGACGGGGTAATGAACACTGAAGCTTTCTTT	CASTKDGVMNTEAFF
TRBV7-6	TRBJ1-1	.	.	TGTGCCAGCACCCCCGGGGGAATGATGAACACTGAAGCTTTCTTT	CASTPGGMMNTEAFF
TRBV27	TRBJ2-2	.	.	TGTGCCAGCATCAGACAGTGGAACACCGGGGAGCTGTTTTTT	CASIRQWNTGELFF
TRBV11-2	TRBJ1-4	TRBD1	.	TGTGCCAGCAGCTTAGGTCGACAGGGCCCGGTAAAACTGTTTTTT	CASSLGRQGPVKLFF
TRBV28	TRBJ1-2	.	.	TGTGCCAGCAGTACCCGGACAGCTGGGGTTCATGGCTACACCTTC	CASSTRTAGVHGYTF
TRBV24-1	TRBJ2-2	.	.	TGTGCCACCAGTGGCAGATCGAACACCGGGGAGCTGTTTTTT	CATSGRSNTGELFF
TRBV4-2	TRBJ1-6	.	.	TGTGCCAGCAGCCAAGCTCCCGGGGAGGGAACCTATAATTCACCCCTCCACTTT	CASSQAPGEGTYNSPLHF
TRBV14	TRBJ2-1	.	.	TGTGCCAGCAGCCAACGGTCGCGGGACGGCCGTGAGCAGTTCTTC	CASSQRSRDGREQFF
TRBV6-5	TRBJ1-2	.	.	TGTGCCAGCAGTTCCCCGAACATTGCTAACTATGGCTACACCTTC	CASSSPNIANYGYTF
TRBV6-5	TRBJ1-2	TRBD1	.	TGTGCCAGCCGAGACGAGGGGGCTGAGCGCTATGGCTACACCTTC	CASRDEGAERYGYTF
TRBV19	TRBJ2-5	.	.	TGTGCCAGTAGTATAGAAGGAGGGGGCCGGGAGACCCAGTACTTC	CASSIEGGGRETQYF
TRBV6-5	TRBJ1-5	.	.	TGTGCCAGCAGTCCCCACTATCAGCCCCAGCATTTT	CASSPHYQPQHF
TRBV6-4	TRBJ1-1	TRBD1	.	TGTGCCAGCAGACCACAGGGGGAGAGCACTGAAGCTTTCTTT	CASRPQGESTEAFF
TRBV3-1/TRBV3-2	TRBJ2-5	TRBD2	.	TGTGCCAGCAGCCAAGCGGGGGGGTGGGGAGAGACCCAGTACTTC	CASSQAGGWGETQYF
TRBV29-1	TRBJ1-3	.	.	TGCAGCGCTGCCGGCTCTGGAAACACCATATATTTT	CSAAGSGNTIYF
TRBV7-6	TRBJ2-1	.	.	TGTGCCAGCAGCTTAGTTGGGGGCGGGAGCTCCTACAATGAGCAGTTCTTC	CASSLVGGGSSYNEQFF
TRBV5-5	TRBJ2-2	.	.	TGTGCCAGCAGCTTCAGGCAGTTCACCGGGGAGCTGTTTTTT	CASSFRQFTGELFF
TRBV5-1	TRBJ2-7	TRBD2	once	TGCGCCAGCAGCTTGAACGGGGGGAGCTCCTACGAGCAGTACTTC	CASSLNGGSSYEQYF
TRBV3-1/TRBV3-2	TRBJ2-1	.	.	TGTGCCAGCACCACGGAGGGGTACAATGAGCAGTTCTTC	CASTTEGYNEQFF
TRBV19	TRBJ1-5	.	.	TGTGCCAGTATGAACAGTGGCAATCAGCCCCAGCATTTT	CASMNSGNQPQHF
TRBV14	TRBJ1-3	.	once	TGTGCCAGCAGCCAAGTAGTAGGAGTTTCTGGAAACACCATATATTTT	CASSQVVGVSGNTIYF
TRBV12-3/TRBV12-4	TRBJ2-3	.	.	TGTGCCAGCAGTTTATCAGCGGATACGCAGTATTTT	CASSLSADTQYF
TRBV7-2	TRBJ2-2	.	.	TGTGCCAGCAGCTTAGTTGGGGGGGCGCGGACCGGGGAGCTGTTTTTT	CASSLVGGARTGELFF
TRBV6-5	TRBJ2-7	.	.	TGTGCCAGCAGCCCCACAGGAGTCCTATACTACGAGCAGTACTTC	CASSPTGVLYYEQYF
TRBV9	TRBJ2-5	TRBD1	.	TGTGCCAGTTCCACAGGGGTTGGGGAAGAGACCCAGTACTTC	CASSTGVGEETQYF
TRBV6-5	TRBJ1-2	.	once	TGTGCCAGCAGTTCTTCCAGATATGGCTACACCTTC	CASSSSRYGYTF
TRBV20-1	TRBJ2-7	.	few	TGCAGTGCTAAACTCCTAGACGAGCAGTACTTC	CSAKLLDEQYF
TRBV19	TRBJ1-2	TRBD1	.	TGTGCCAGTAGTCACCGGGACAGAGTTAACTATGGCTACACCTTC	CASSHRDRVNYGYTF
TRBV9	TRBJ2-2	.	.	TGTGCCAGCAGCGTAGCCGGGAACACCGGGGAGCTGTTTTTT	CASSVAGNTGELFF
TRBV5-1	TRBJ1-2	.	.	TGCGCCAGCAGCGTGGGTCAGGGTGGCATCTATGGCTACACCTTC	CASSVGQGGIYGYTF